The 22 T cell receptor beta chains presented below share a single source sample, sequenced in a study of OX40 agonist ivuxolimab in advanced cancers. TCRdb's copy holds only in-frame clones and misses some; the assay was immunoSEQ multiplex PCR. The data show more than 9,000 clones, with approximately 84% seen just once and roughly 15% held by the top ten. Sequenced material: CD4+ or CD8+ T cells sorted from blood, taken in a trial of the OX40 agonist ivuxolimab. These receptors were collected from an adult with an advanced solid tumor such as melanoma, head and neck, liver or kidney cancer.

Here the CDR3 DNA reads TGTGCCAGCAGCTTAGACCGTAGCGGGGGGGCCCACGAGCAGTACTTC. Translation: CASSLDRSGGAHEQYF. V gene TRBV7-8 combines with J gene TRBJ2-7; 11 positions agree with TRBD2. This CDR3 spans 16 amino acids. V lost 1 base, J lost 5 bases, and 7 bases stayed unmatched. Germline values: CDR1 SGHVS, CDR2 FQNEAQ.

CDR3 amino acids: CASSLLRLALGTGELFF. CDR3 DNA: TGCGCCAGCAGCTTGCTACGACTAGCGTTGGGCACCGGGGAGCTGTTTTTT. The rearrangement links TRBV5-1 to TRBJ2-2; 8 bases align to TRBD2. This CDR3 comprises 17 residues. Trimming cost V 1 base and J 4 bases; bases outside gene matches: 9. The germline gives CDR1 SGHRS, CDR2 YFSETQ.

This clone appeared a single time. This sequence joins TRBV9 and TRBJ2-1; weak D call: TRBD2 (5 bases). The CDR3 sequence is 14 residues long. CDR1 and CDR2 (germline): SGDLS, YYNGEE. Trimming stripped 3 bases from V and 5 bases from J, with 12 bases between. The CDR3 here is CASSALGLNNEQFF. The CDR3 DNA follows: TGTGCCAGCAGCGCACTAGGCCTGAACAATGAGCAGTTCTTC.

The rearrangement joins TRBV27 to TRBJ1-2, with a tentative D call TRBD1 (5 bases). CDR3 length equals 12 residues. V was cut by 6 bases and J by 6 bases, with 11 bases left in between. Germline V gene data show CDR1 as MNHEY and CDR2 as SMNVEV (reference sequence). CDR3 nucleotide sequence: TGTGCCAGCAGAGGCCAGGGAGATGGCTACACCTTC. Amino acids: CASRGQGDGYTF.

The V gene is TRBV27, the J gene TRBJ1-5; D call uncertain. This CDR3 has 17 amino acids. CDR1 and CDR2 (germline): MNHEY, SMNVEV (reference sequence). Deletions cut 0 bases from V and 2 bases from J, with 14 bases between. The CDR3 sequence: CASSLSIPGSGNQPQHF. The CDR3 coding sequence is TGTGCCAGCAGTTTATCGATTCCGGGATCTGGCAATCAGCCCCAGCATTTT.

The genes are TRBV7-3 and TRBJ2-3; maybe TRBD2 (6 bases). CDR3 length: 15 amino acids. Between the trimmed V and J ends, which lost 0 bases and 2 bases, there was a span of 9 bases. Germline V gene data show CDR1 as SGHTA and CDR2 as FQGTGA. CDR3 sequence: CASSLTADYTDTQYF. DNA for the CDR3: TGTGCCAGCAGCTTAACTGCGGACTACACAGATACGCAGTATTTT.

CDR3 sequence (DNA): TGTGCCAGCAGTTACCCCCCCAGGGTCGTTGATGGCTACACCTTC. It yields the protein CASSYPPRVVDGYTF. This chain joins TRBV6-5 and TRBJ1-2; a possible D gene is TRBD1 (5 bases). This CDR3 contains 15 residues. The germline V and J ends were trimmed by 2 bases and 6 bases, with 16 bases remaining between them. Germline lookup yields CDR1 MNHEY and CDR2 SVGAGI.

This chain joins TRBV25-1 and TRBJ2-3; no definite D call. Germline lookup yields CDR1 MGHDK and CDR2 SYGVNS. The CDR3 sequence is 14 residues long. V was clipped by 4 bases and J by 4 bases, with 12 bases between them. The CDR3 DNA sequence: TGTGCCAGCAGTGTGGGATTGGACGCAGATACGCAGTATTTT. It translates to CASSVGLDADTQYF.

This chain links TRBV7-6 with TRBJ1-2; perhaps TRBD1 as D (5 bases). This CDR3 contains 12 residues. Germline V gives CDR1 SGHVS, CDR2 FNYEAQ. Trimming removed 1 base at V and 7 bases at J, with 7 bases between. The CDR3 spells CASSLEGVGYTF. CDR3 coding DNA: TGTGCCAGCAGCTTAGAAGGGGTTGGCTACACCTTC.

The chain couples TRBV6-6 to TRBJ1-1; 9 nucleotides agree with TRBD1. Germline assignment: CDR1 MNHNY and CDR2 SVGAGI (reference sequence). The junction had 12 bases not matched to a gene; V was cut back by 6 bases and J by 7 bases. This CDR3 contains 15 residues. The CDR3: CASSNPGQGLGEAFF. The CDR3 nucleotides are TGTGCCAGCAGCAACCCGGGACAGGGTCTGGGTGAAGCTTTCTTT.

This chain links TRBV4-1 with TRBJ2-7; 11 bases match TRBD2. V lost 3 bases, J lost 3 bases, and 7 bases stayed unmatched. The CDR3 has 16 residues. In germline, CDR1 is MGHRA, CDR2 YSYEKL. The CDR3 bases are TGCGCCAGCAGCCAGACATTAGCGGGAGGGGGCTACGAGCAGTACTTC. Encoded protein: CASSQTLAGGGYEQYF.

The rearrangement joins TRBV6-1 to TRBJ1-1, with TRBD1 matching over 10 bases. Germline V gene sequence: CDR1 MNHNS, CDR2 SASEGT. With 3 bases clipped from V and 3 bases from J, the junction kept 4 bases outside the gene matches. The length of the CDR3 is 15 residues. The CDR3 DNA sequence: TGTGCCAGCAGTGATGGGACAGGGGTCTACACTGAAGCTTTCTTT. Its protein product is CASSDGTGVYTEAFF.

V gene TRBV30 combines with J gene TRBJ2-3; a weak D match, TRBD2 (6 bases). CDR1 and CDR2 from the germline V gene are GTSNPN and SVGIG (reference sequence). CDR3 length: 15 residues. V lost 2 bases and J 0 bases, leaving 12 bases between the germline ends. CDR3 sequence: CAWSRTGGSTDTQYF. The CDR3 coding sequence is TGTGCCTGGAGTCGGACTGGAGGGAGCACAGATACGCAGTATTTT.

This sequence joins TRBV7-6 and TRBJ2-7; 7 nucleotides match TRBD1. The germline V gene encodes CDR1 SGHVS and CDR2 FNYEAQ. The V segment lost 9 bases and the J segment 3 bases; nucleotides outside the gene matches: 2. CDR3 length: 11 amino acids. The CDR3 reads CASQGVYEQYF. In nucleotides, the CDR3 is TGTGCCAGTCAGGGGGTCTACGAGCAGTACTTC.

The chain combines TRBV10-3 with TRBJ2-1; a possible D gene is TRBD1 (5 bases). In germline, CDR1 is ENHRY, CDR2 SYGVKD. The length of the CDR3 is 13 residues. The CDR3 DNA reads as TGTGCTGCAAGGGGCCCCGCCGACAATGAGCAGTTCTTC. Amino acids: CAARGPADNEQFF.

This clone turned up a few times. The chain links TRBV18 to TRBJ2-7, with TRBD1 matching 7 bases. The CDR3 runs 14 residues. Germline values: CDR1 KGHSH, CDR2 LQKENI. V was clipped by 3 bases and J by 5 bases; unmatched bases: 7. CDR3 loop: CASSPYRGNDEQYF. Written as DNA, the CDR3 is TGTGCCAGCTCACCCTACAGGGGAAACGACGAGCAGTACTTC.

This chain links TRBV11-2 with TRBJ2-3; D could derive from TRBD1 or TRBD2 (5 bases each). This CDR3 contains 17 residues. Germline CDR1 and CDR2: SGHAT and FQNNGV. Trimming pared 7 bases from V and 2 bases from J, leaving 22 bases between. In nucleotides, the CDR3 is TGTGCCAGCATTGCTTGGGGAGACGCTGGGGCCACAGATACGCAGTATTTT. Translation: CASIAWGDAGATDTQYF.

This clone was found once. The CDR3 nucleotides are TGCGCCAGCAGTGGGACAAAGAACACTGAAGCTTTCTTT. Residues: CASSGTKNTEAFF. This chain uses TRBV10-2 with TRBJ1-1; the D gene is possibly TRBD1 (5 bases). Per germline, CDR1 WSHSY and CDR2 SAAADI. Between the trimmed V and J ends, which lost 4 bases and 1 base, there was a span of 7 bases. There are 13 residues in the CDR3.

The chain carries TRBV5-5 and TRBJ2-7; possibly TRBD1 for D (6 bases). This CDR3 is 14 amino acids long. Trimming removed 4 bases from V and 4 bases from J, with 15 bases in between. Germline values: CDR1 SGHKS, CDR2 YYEKEE (reference sequence). For the CDR3, the DNA is TGTGCCAGCAGCCTCGGATCCAGGGGTTACGAGCAGTACTTC. As protein: CASSLGSRGYEQYF.

The chain recombines TRBV4-1 with TRBJ2-1; D is unresolved. V was shortened by 5 bases and J by 0 bases, with 11 bases between the two germline ends. The germline CDR1 and CDR2 sequences are MGHRA and YSYEKL. The CDR3 runs 15 residues. This chain's CDR3 is CASSLTLSSYNEQFF. CDR3 nucleotides: TGCGCCAGCAGCTTGACATTGAGCTCCTACAATGAGCAGTTCTTC.

The CDR3 reads CASSKGLPDEQFF. As DNA, the CDR3 is TGTGCCAGCAGCAAGGGACTGCCGGATGAGCAGTTCTTC. V and J are TRBV9 and TRBJ2-1; weak D call: TRBD2 (6 bases). V was clipped by 4 bases and J by 8 bases, with 13 bases between them. CDR3 size: 13 residues. Germline values: CDR1 SGDLS, CDR2 YYNGEE.

The chain couples TRBV5-4 to TRBJ2-1; D is tentatively TRBD1 or TRBD2 (5 bases each). The germline V gene encodes CDR1 SGHNT and CDR2 YYREEE (reference sequence). The CDR3 loop spans 15 amino acids. V lost 2 bases and J 6 bases, leaving 15 bases between the germline ends. The CDR3 spells CASSFGTGPVNEQFF. CDR3 bases: TGTGCCAGCAGCTTCGGGACCGGGCCGGTCAATGAGCAGTTCTTC.